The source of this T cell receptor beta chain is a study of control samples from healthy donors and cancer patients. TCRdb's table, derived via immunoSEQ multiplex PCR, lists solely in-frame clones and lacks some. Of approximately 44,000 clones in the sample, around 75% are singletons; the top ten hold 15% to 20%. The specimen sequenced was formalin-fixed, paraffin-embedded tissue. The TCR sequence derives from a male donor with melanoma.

This CDR3 is CASIGTWVIGELFF. As DNA, the CDR3 is TGTGCCAGCATTGGGACTTGGGTGATCGGGGAGCTGTTTTTT. V and J are TRBV6-5 and TRBJ2-2, with TRBD2 as a possible D gene (6 bases). There are 14 residues in the CDR3. The V gene lost 7 bases and the J gene lost 7 bases, with 16 bases spanning the gap. Germline V CDR1 and CDR2: MNHEY, SVGAGI.